This T cell receptor beta chain was captured in a study of human T cells and chemical hapten exposure. Overall study findings and caveats: Sensitizing with DPC caused no change in TCRs above 1 in 1000 frequency.

Comment on this clonotype: Its antigen is not known.

Individual cDNA molecules had unique molecular identifiers attached to them by the library. TCRdb re-called the RACE reads through MiXCR, storing one row per CDR3 protein. The table shows 30,000 to 35,000 distinct CDR3 sequences, with nearly 7.5% occurring only once. Between the trimmed V and J ends, which lost 5 bases and 6 bases, there was a span of 8 bases. The germline CDR1 and CDR2 sequences are SGHVS and FNYEAQ. This CDR3 is built from 13 residues. The time point was: healthy volunteer bleed at 2 weeks. The study extracted total RNA from unfractionated whole blood. The sample consisted of whole blood. The chain recombines TRBV7-6 with TRBJ1-6, with D unresolved. The receptor's source is a human donor in good health. Some clones in this sample may be carry-over from other donors' samples. The CDR3 sequence is CASSPEINSPLHF. The CDR3 nucleotides are TGTGCCAGCAGCCCCGAAATTAATTCACCCCTCCACTTT.